A single sample gave rise to the 27 T cell receptor beta chains below, sequenced in a study of T cells after yellow fever vaccination. TCRdb fed the 5' RACE reads into MiXCR, producing one record per CDR3 protein. The profile covers 200,000 to 300,000 distinct CDR3 sequences, with over 10% appearing a single time and roughly 0.5% taken by the ten largest. The starting material was CD4+ T cells sorted from PBMCs, obtained 45 days after the yellow fever booster vaccination. Receptors originate from a man in his thirties or forties who received the YFV17D yellow fever vaccine.

This clonotype was seen many times. V usage is TRBV7-7 and J usage is TRBJ2-5; unclear D gene. The V end was cut by 1 base, the J end by 2 bases, with 8 bases between. The CDR3 consists of 14 residues. CDR1 is SSHAT, CDR2 FNYEAQ, per germline (reference sequence). The chain's CDR3 is CASSLVGKQETQYF. The CDR3 DNA follows: TGTGCCAGCAGCTTAGTTGGAAAACAAGAGACCCAGTACTTC.

This clonotype was detected a few times. This sequence joins TRBV6-1 and TRBJ2-2; 11 positions agree with TRBD2. The CDR3 spans 17 residues. Germline CDR1 MNHNS, CDR2 SASEGT. V lost 7 bases, J lost 7 bases, and 14 bases stayed unmatched. CDR3 nucleotides: TGTGCCAGCACCCCGGACTCTTATAGCGGGAGGGACGGGGAGCTGTTTTTT. This codes for CASTPDSYSGRDGELFF.

This clonotype showed up many times. The DNA is omitted, as the CDR3 cannot be located on it reliably, and the CDR3 follows TCRdb's listing. The chain links TRBV12-3 or TRBV12-4 to TRBJ2-2; the table assigns TRBD2, which was not confirmed against the DNA. With termini counted, the CDR3 has 17 amino acids. The CDR3 region is CASSLGYFGPNTGELFF.

This chain links TRBV12-3 or TRBV12-4 with TRBJ2-7, with D possibly TRBD2 on 6 matching bases. V was shortened by 6 bases and J by 4 bases, with 19 bases between the two germline ends. This CDR3 spans 15 amino acids. CDR3 bases: TGTGCCAGCAGCCAAGATCGGGGAGGAACTTACGAGCAGTACTTC. This codes for CASSQDRGGTYEQYF.

This clonotype came up many times. The rearrangement uses TRBV20-1 and TRBJ2-5; D is unresolved. CDR3 length equals 13 residues. V was pared by 0 bases and J by 2 bases, with 7 bases between. Germline V CDR1 and CDR2: DFQATT, SNEGSKA (reference sequence). CDR3 protein: CSAREWRQETQYF. The CDR3 coding sequence is TGCAGTGCTAGAGAATGGCGGCAAGAGACCCAGTACTTC.

This chain connects TRBV5-4 to TRBJ1-4; D not resolved. The CDR3 totals 15 residues. Germline assignment: CDR1 SGHNT and CDR2 YYREEE (reference sequence). V was shortened by 0 bases and J by 2 bases, with 8 bases between the two germline ends. The CDR3 DNA is TGTGCCAGCAGCTTGGAGGCTACGACTAATGAAAAACTGTTTTTT. Amino acid sequence: CASSLEATTNEKLFF.

This clonotype was detected ten times or more. The V call is TRBV12-3 or TRBV12-4, the J call TRBJ2-6; 7 positions match TRBD1. With 7 bases clipped from V and 0 bases from J, the junction kept 6 bases outside the gene matches. This CDR3 has 16 amino acids. The chain's CDR3 is CASTGTELSGANVLTF. The CDR3 bases are TGTGCCAGCACCGGGACAGAGCTCTCTGGGGCCAACGTCCTGACTTTC.

This sequence joins TRBV5-4 and TRBJ2-5, with D possibly called TRBD1 or TRBD2 (5 bases each). V lost 3 bases to trimming and J lost 4 bases, with 13 bases between them. Germline V lookup: CDR1 SGHNT, CDR2 YYREEE (reference sequence). This CDR3 comprises 14 residues. The CDR3 DNA is TGTGCCAGCAGCTCTGATAGGGGACGAGAGACCCAGTACTTC. It is translated as CASSSDRGRETQYF.

This clonotype was observed at least ten times. This CDR3 is CASSPGTSSYEQYF. In DNA form, the CDR3 reads TGTGCCAGCTCACCCGGGACTAGTTCCTACGAGCAGTACTTC. V and J are TRBV18 and TRBJ2-7, with 8 bases aligning to TRBD2. V trimming: 3 bases; J trimming: 1 base; junction bases outside the gene matches: 2. CDR1 and CDR2 from the germline V gene are KGHSH and LQKENI. CDR3 length equals 14 residues. Based on the CDR3 plus reference TRBV18 and TRBJ2-7, the full variable domain is NAGVMQNPRHLVRRRGQEARLRCSPMKGHSHVYWYRQLPEEGLKFMVYLQKENIIDESGMPKERFSAEFPKEGPSILRIQQVVRGDSAAYFCASSPGTSSYEQYFGPGTRLTVT.

This clonotype has just one count. The V and J genes are TRBV4-3 and TRBJ2-1; TRBD2 agrees at 7 bases. The CDR3 is 14 amino acids. After removal of 0 bases from V and 6 bases from J, the junction contained 2 bases not matched to a gene. In germline, CDR1 is LGHNA, CDR2 YSLEER. CDR3 in DNA: TGCGCCAGCAGCCAAGAGGGACTACTCAATGAGCAGTTCTTC. It yields the protein CASSQEGLLNEQFF.

J is TRBJ1-6 and V is TRBV10-3; unclear D gene. The V end was cut by 0 bases, the J end by 10 bases, with 16 bases between. Germline CDR1 and CDR2: ENHRY and SYGVKD. The CDR3 has 16 residues. In DNA, the CDR3 is TGTGCCATCAGTGAGTCGGATATTTTGGTCGGATCACCCCTCCACTTT. This encodes CAISESDILVGSPLHF.

V gene TRBV10-1 combines with J gene TRBJ2-1; 7 bases are a match to TRBD2. Germline trimming cut 2 bases from V and 6 bases from J; bases unmatched to any gene: 10. This CDR3 comprises 16 residues. The germline gives CDR1 WNHNN, CDR2 SYGVQD (reference sequence). The CDR3 sequence: CASSEPGGQSVNEQFF. CDR3 nucleotides: TGCGCCAGCAGTGAGCCGGGAGGTCAGTCCGTCAATGAGCAGTTCTTC.

The chain carries TRBV20-1 and TRBJ2-1; the match to TRBD2 covers 8 bases. In germline, CDR1 is DFQATT, CDR2 SNEGSKA (reference sequence). CDR3 length: 15 amino acids. Germline trimming cut 7 bases from V and 0 bases from J; bases unmatched to any gene: 8. CDR3 nucleotide sequence: TGCAGTGGTTCCGGCGGGAGGTCCTCCTACAATGAGCAGTTCTTC. Translating it yields CSGSGGRSSYNEQFF.

At least ten counts were recorded for this clonotype. J is TRBJ2-7 and V is TRBV12-3 or TRBV12-4, with 7 positions matching TRBD2. J gave up 6 bases and V 2 bases, and 7 bases lay outside the gene matches. This CDR3 comprises 14 residues. The CDR3 DNA reads as TGTGCCAGCAGTTTATTTTTTCCGGGAGGCGAGCAGTACTTC. Encoded protein: CASSLFFPGGEQYF.

This clonotype was picked up a small number of times. The J gene is TRBJ2-3, the V gene TRBV5-1; D is perhaps TRBD2 (6 bases). Trimming cost V 0 bases and J 0 bases, with 8 bases left between them. The CDR3 extends over 15 amino acids. Looked up from germline, CDR1 is SGHRS and CDR2 is YFSETQ. The CDR3 DNA reads TGCGCCAGCAGCTTGGACGGGAGAAGCACAGATACGCAGTATTTT. Translating it yields CASSLDGRSTDTQYF.

The chain is built from TRBV5-6 and TRBJ2-1; 7 bases map to TRBD1. CDR1 is SGHDT and CDR2 is YYEEEE in the germline V gene. This CDR3 is built from 15 residues. With 4 bases clipped from V and 5 bases from J, the junction kept 9 bases outside the gene matches. CDR3 sequence: CASSMSGQVNNEQFF. CDR3 sequence (DNA): TGTGCCAGCAGCATGAGTGGACAGGTGAACAATGAGCAGTTCTTC.

V and J are TRBV5-1 and TRBJ2-7; D ambiguous. CDR1 and CDR2 (germline): SGHRS, YFSETQ. Trimming left V 0 bases short and J 0 bases short, with 10 bases between. This CDR3 region has 15 residues. Here the CDR3 DNA reads TGCGCCAGCAGCTTGGCCTGGGATCCCTCCTACGAGCAGTACTTC. The encoded protein is CASSLAWDPSYEQYF.

This clonotype was counted between two and nine times. The chain links TRBV9 to TRBJ1-5; D is unclear. This CDR3 has 13 amino acids. Germline V gene data show CDR1 as SGDLS and CDR2 as YYNGEE. V lost 2 bases, J lost 5 bases, and 8 bases lay in between. The CDR3 here is CASSVESDQPQHF. DNA for the CDR3: TGTGCCAGCAGCGTTGAGAGCGATCAGCCCCAGCATTTT. Supplemented by reference TRBV9 and TRBJ1-5, the full variable domain reads DSGVTQTPKHLITATGQRVTLRCSPRSGDLSVYWYQQSLDQGLQFLIQYYNGEERAKGNILERFSAQQFPDLHSELNLSSLELGDSALYFCASSVESDQPQHFGDGTRLSIL.

J is TRBJ2-1 and V is TRBV6-1; 13 bases map to TRBD2. Germline CDR1 and CDR2: MNHNS and SASEGT. After removal of 0 bases from V and 7 bases from J, the junction contained 15 bases not matched to a gene. The CDR3 length is 20 residues. CDR3 DNA sequence: TGTGCCAGCAGTGAAGCGATCCCGGGACTAGCGGGATTTTTAGCGAATGAGCAGTTCTTC. This translates into CASSEAIPGLAGFLANEQFF.

At least ten counts were recorded for this clonotype. CDR3 coding DNA: TGTGCCAGTAGAGCCTACAATGAGCAGTTCTTC. It yields the protein CASRAYNEQFF. J is TRBJ2-1 and V is TRBV7-9; D not resolved. CDR1 and CDR2 from the germline V gene are SEHNR and FQNEAQ (reference sequence). Deletions cut 9 bases from V and 2 bases from J, with 5 bases between. This CDR3 comprises 11 residues.

This clonotype appeared a few times. The V and J genes are TRBV27 and TRBJ2-3, with 7 bases that match TRBD1. The CDR3 loop spans 16 amino acids. The germline CDR1 and CDR2 sequences are MNHEY and SMNVEV (reference sequence). V dropped 2 bases and J dropped 2; count of bases not matched to a gene: 7. The CDR3: CASSLGQGVPTDTQYF. Here the CDR3 DNA reads TGTGCCAGCAGTTTAGGGCAGGGGGTCCCCACAGATACGCAGTATTTT.

The chain carries TRBV7-2 and TRBJ2-7, with D hard to call. V dropped 3 bases and J dropped 4 bases, with 13 bases sitting between them. This CDR3 comprises 14 residues. Germline-derived CDR1 and CDR2 are SGHTA and FQGNSA. The DNA of the CDR3 is TGTGCCAGCAGCTTGAAAGGGCCGACATACGAGCAGTACTTC. Amino acids: CASSLKGPTYEQYF.

This clonotype showed up just a few times. This rearrangement joins TRBV5-1 to TRBJ2-7, with 8 bases lining up with TRBD2. The V and J ends lost 5 bases and 4 bases, in that order; junction bases with no gene match: 8. CDR1 SGHRS and CDR2 YFSETQ come from the germline V gene. This CDR3 spans 14 amino acids. CDR3 sequence (DNA): TGCGCCAGCAGTGTGAGCGGGAGCAGTTACGAGCAGTACTTC. It is translated as CASSVSGSSYEQYF.

This clonotype has just a few counts. The chain has TRBV6-5 and TRBJ2-3; no firm D call. This CDR3 is built from 14 residues. The V end was cut by 2 bases, the J end by 8 bases, with 14 bases between. Germline lookup yields CDR1 MNHEY and CDR2 SVGAGI. The CDR3 nucleotides are TGTGCCAGCAGTTACGACCCCCAGCTGGGTACGCAGTATTTT. Residues: CASSYDPQLGTQYF.

This clonotype was picked up a small number of times. The rearrangement joins TRBV7-9 to TRBJ1-5, with D possibly TRBD1 on 6 matching bases. With 5 bases removed from V and 6 bases from J, the gap between germline ends came to 11 bases. CDR1 is SEHNR and CDR2 is FQNEAQ in the germline V gene (reference sequence). The CDR3 contains 13 residues. The DNA of the CDR3 is TGTGCCAGCAGCCCCGAAGGGGGTCAGCCCCAGCATTTT. Its protein is CASSPEGGQPQHF.

The chain employs TRBV5-5 and TRBJ1-5, with 8 bases that match TRBD1. Germline V CDR1 and CDR2: SGHKS, YYEKEE (reference sequence). The CDR3 length is 17 residues. Trimming cost V 4 bases and J 0 bases; bases outside gene matches: 9. The CDR3: CASSTNLGQASNQPQHF. The CDR3 coding sequence is TGTGCCAGCAGCACGAACCTGGGACAGGCTAGCAATCAGCCCCAGCATTTT. The full variable domain, completed using reference TRBV5-5 and TRBJ1-5, is DAGVTQSPTHLIKTRGQQVTLRCSPISGHKSVSWYQQVLGQGPQFIFQYYEKEERGRGNFPDRFSARQFPNYSSELNVNALLLGDSALYLCASSTNLGQASNQPQHFGDGTRLSIL.

This clonotype was found a few times. This chain links TRBV11-2 with TRBJ2-7; D is unclear. The CDR3 consists of 13 residues. V shed 5 bases and J shed 3 bases, with 11 bases lying between them. Germline V gene data show CDR1 as SGHAT and CDR2 as FQNNGV. CDR3 region: CASSRAVFYEQYF. CDR3 in DNA: TGTGCCAGCAGCCGGGCTGTCTTCTACGAGCAGTACTTC. The whole variable domain, filled in from reference TRBV11-2 and TRBJ2-7, reads EAGVAQSPRYKIIEKRQSVAFWCNPISGHATLYWYQQILGQGPKLLIQFQNNGVVDDSQLPKDRFSAERLKGVDSTLKIQPAKLEDSAVYLCASSRAVFYEQYFGPGTRLTVT.